Here is one TCR beta chain with its context. The data belong to a study of blood T cell repertoires in COVID-19. Profiling relied on immunoSEQ multiplex PCR, and the TCRdb table lists in-frame clones only, not all of them. This sample has 120,000 or so clones, with 85% found just once. Germline V gene sequence: CDR1 SEHNR, CDR2 FQNEAQ (reference sequence). J gave up 2 bases and V 5 bases, and 8 bases lay outside the gene matches. The CDR3 runs 15 residues. The chain joins TRBV7-9 to TRBJ2-7, with 8 bases aligning to TRBD1. Sequencing input: peripheral blood. The TCR sequence derives from a woman older than 75 with acute or convalescent COVID-19. The CDR3 nucleotides read TGTGCCAGCAGCCATGGGACAGGTAAAGCCTACGAGCAGTACTTC. Translated: CASSHGTGKAYEQYF.